Many counts were recorded for the clone carrying this T cell receptor (beta chain). The antigen is unknown. Deletions cut 6 bases from V and 9 bases from J, with 18 bases between. The CDR3 has 14 amino acids. TCRdb independently ran MiXCR on the 5' RACE reads; one entry per CDR3 protein. The table records 200,000 to 250,000 distinct CDR3 sequences, approximately 3% of them present only once. This sample stems from a study of T cells after yellow fever vaccination. Study-wide background: It was SMART-Seq v4 Ultra Low Input that prepared the fractions with low cell numbers.

Overall study results and limits: Post-booster reappearance was seen for most primary-vaccination clones (around 96% CD4, around 88% CD8).

Sequences were derived from CD4+ T cells sorted from PBMCs, sampled 10 days after the yellow fever booster vaccination. The origin of this receptor is a man aged 18 to 29 who received the YFV17D yellow fever vaccine. The chain uses TRBV12-3 or TRBV12-4 and TRBJ2-1; tentatively, D is TRBD2 (6 bases). Here the CDR3 reads CASRQTSYLGEQFF. DNA for the CDR3: TGTGCCAGCAGGCAGACTAGTTACTTGGGTGAGCAGTTCTTC.